This passage covers 5 T cell receptor beta chains from one sample sequenced in a study of CD8 T cells in ankylosing spondylitis. Findings of the study overall: Seemingly characteristic of ankylosing spondylitis blood was a TCR beta motif consisting of several highly homologous variants.

Each CDR3 protein gets one entry after TCRdb re-called the 5' RACE reads with MiXCR. The table shows about 500,000 distinct CDR3 sequences, with roughly 13% occurring only once. The antigens of these receptors remain unknown. Material for sequencing was blood, either unsorted or a sorted T cell fraction (not recorded which). These receptors were collected from a male donor with ankylosing spondylitis.

The chain has TRBV5-5 and TRBJ2-1; unclear D gene. V was shortened by 3 bases and J by 2 bases, with 12 bases between the two germline ends. This CDR3 is 15 amino acids long. CDR1 SGHKS and CDR2 YYEKEE come from the germline V gene (reference sequence). The CDR3 DNA reads TGTGCCAGCAGCTCCTCCGGGTCCCCCTACAATGAGCAGTTCTTC. Protein sequence: CASSSSGSPYNEQFF.

This clonotype was observed a few times. The chain recombines TRBV7-2 with TRBJ2-5, with D perhaps TRBD1 (6 bases). Trimming removed 1 base at V and 5 bases at J, with 17 bases between. The V gene's germline CDR1 is SGHTA and CDR2 FQGNSA. The CDR3 is 16 residues long. CDR3 nucleotide sequence: TGTGCCAGCAGCTTAGGGGTGGGAGAGGGGGAGGAGACCCAGTACTTC. Its protein is CASSLGVGEGEETQYF.

This clonotype was observed many times. The chain is built from TRBV5-1 and TRBJ2-4; 11 nucleotides align to TRBD2. In germline, CDR1 is SGHRS, CDR2 YFSETQ. J lost 2 bases, V lost 4 bases, and 8 bases had no gene match. The CDR3 runs 17 residues. The CDR3 DNA sequence: TGCGCCAGCAGCGGAACGACTAGCGGGAATCCCAAAAACATTCAGTACTTC. This sequence encodes CASSGTTSGNPKNIQYF.

The DNA for the CDR3 is TGCAGTGCTCTCCGGGGGCTCACTGAAGCTTTCTTT. Encoded protein: CSALRGLTEAFF. This rearrangement joins TRBV20-1 to TRBJ1-1; the D gene is possibly TRBD1 (6 bases). The germline V gene has CDR1 DFQATT and CDR2 SNEGSKA (reference sequence). This CDR3 comprises 12 residues. V lost 5 bases to trimming and J lost 4 bases, with 11 bases between them.

This clonotype occurred many times. The CDR3 protein is CASSQPNRDGKYGYTF. The CDR3 nucleotides are TGTGCCAGCAGCCAACCTAATAGGGACGGAAAATATGGCTACACCTTC. The chain combines TRBV3-1 with TRBJ1-2, with D possibly matching TRBD1 (5 bases). Trimming cost V 2 bases and J 5 bases, with 18 bases left between them. The CDR3 sequence is 16 residues long. Germline V gives CDR1 LGHDT, CDR2 YNNKEL (reference sequence).